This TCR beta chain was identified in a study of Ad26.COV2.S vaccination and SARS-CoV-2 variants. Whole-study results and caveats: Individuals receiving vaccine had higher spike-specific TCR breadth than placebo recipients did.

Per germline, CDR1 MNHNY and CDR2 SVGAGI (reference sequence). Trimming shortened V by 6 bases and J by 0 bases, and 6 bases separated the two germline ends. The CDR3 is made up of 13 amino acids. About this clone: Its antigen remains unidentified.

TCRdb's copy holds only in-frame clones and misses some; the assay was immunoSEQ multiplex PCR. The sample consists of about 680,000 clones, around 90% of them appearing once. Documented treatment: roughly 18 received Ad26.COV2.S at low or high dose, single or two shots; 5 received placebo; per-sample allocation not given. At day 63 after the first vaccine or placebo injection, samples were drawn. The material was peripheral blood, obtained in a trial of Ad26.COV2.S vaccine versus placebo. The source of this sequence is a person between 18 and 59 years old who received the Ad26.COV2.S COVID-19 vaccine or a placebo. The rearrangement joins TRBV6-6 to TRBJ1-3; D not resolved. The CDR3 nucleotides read TGTGCCAGCAGGACGGGCTCTGGAAACACCATATATTTT. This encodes CASRTGSGNTIYF.